This TCR beta chain is from a study of breast tumors, draining lymph nodes, adjacent tissues. TCRdb reanalysed the multiplex PCR reads using MiXCR and keeps one entry per CDR3 protein. The sample carries roughly 130,000 distinct CDR3 sequences, 15% to 20% recorded once. This CDR3 contains 13 residues. The germline V and J ends were trimmed by 2 bases and 4 bases, with 9 bases remaining between them. Germline V gene data show CDR1 as DFQATT and CDR2 as SNEGSKA (reference sequence). Axillary draining lymph nodes of breast cancer patients supplied the node samples. Notes on the study in general: Data only fit, rather than demonstrated, lymph node origin of most tumor T cells.

This clonotype was found many times. What it binds is unknown. This chain uses TRBV20-1 with TRBJ1-5; D not certain. The sequence was collected from a female donor with breast cancer. Some clones in this sample may be carry-over from other donors' samples. The sequencing input was axillary lymph node tissue. The CDR3 DNA reads TGCAGTGCTAGATCCGCGACAAATCAGCCCCAGCATTTT. Its protein is CSARSATNQPQHF.